What follows describes a single TCR beta chain. The data stem from a study of shared T cell receptors in the human thymus. Measured with immunoSEQ multiplex PCR; TCRdb has only the in-frame clones, and not every one. Here the sample spans roughly 660,000 clones, 88% being singletons. The CDR3 runs to 15 residues. CDR1 and CDR2 from the germline V gene are SGHKS and YYEKEE (reference sequence). V dropped 0 bases and J dropped 4 bases, with 11 bases sitting between them. Another study also made use of these data, one on human thymus T cells.

V is TRBV5-5 and J is TRBJ2-4, with D perhaps TRBD1 (6 bases). This TCR derives from a boy under three years old with a congenital heart defect. Sequenced input: thymocytes. DNA of the CDR3: TGTGCCAGCAGCTTGGCAGGGGACCTAAAAAACATTCAGTACTTC. Protein sequence: CASSLAGDLKNIQYF.